This TCR beta chain is drawn from a study of Graves' ophthalmopathy and Graves' hyperthyroidism. Study-level findings and limits: The model's prediction of ophthalmopathy progression had 65% to 71% sensitivity and roughly 72% specificity.

V was clipped by 7 bases and J by 2 bases, with 15 bases between them. The CDR3 has 14 residues. CDR1 LGHNT and CDR2 FRNRAP come from the germline V gene. Patients were left out if they had other autoimmune diseases, uncontrolled infections, pregnancy or lactation. Physicians reached a diagnosis by relying on clinical symptoms, serum thyroxine, TRAb, thyroid ultrasound and orbital computed tomography. This clonotype was counted ten times or more. The antigen is unknown. Amplification of the TCR beta CDR3 regions used RNA transcripts (as template). The first-round RT-PCR employed HTBI primers together with the Qiagen OneStep RT-PCR kit. A multiplex PCR was then performed as the second round. TCRdb reprocessed the multiplex PCR reads with MiXCR, giving one entry per CDR3 protein. The repertoire consists of 560,000 or so distinct CDR3 sequences, with roughly 40% occurring once and the leading ten covering about 4.6%.

The receptor comes from an adult man with Graves' hyperthyroidism. Sequencing was carried out using peripheral blood or thyroid tissue (not recorded which). The chain has TRBV12-5 and TRBJ2-7; D not resolved. DNA for the CDR3: TGTGCTAGTGCTGACCCTTCTATGGCCTACGAGCAGTACTTC. It is translated as CASADPSMAYEQYF.